This T cell receptor (beta chain) was profiled in a study of CD8 T cells in ankylosing spondylitis. The germline V and J ends were trimmed by 0 bases and 6 bases, with 11 bases remaining between them. Germline CDR1 reads SGHRS; CDR2 reads YFSETQ. CDR3 length: 14 residues. Using quantitative 5'-RACE with molecular barcodes, the authors made TCR beta libraries. TCRdb recomputed calls from the 5' RACE reads with MiXCR, one row per CDR3 protein. The table has tens of thousands of distinct CDR3 sequences, roughly 27% seen once. This clonotype was observed a few times. The target antigen is unknown. Overall study results and limits: In synovial fluid and blood from reactive arthritis, some motif variants were previously reported. Disease-linked clones had a CD8+ phenotype and relatively low frequency in peripheral blood. Ankylosing spondylitis blood appeared to carry a characteristic TCR beta motif of under ten highly homologous variants.

The clonotype comes from a male donor with ankylosing spondylitis or in good health (not recorded which). Sequenced input: blood, either unsorted or a sorted T cell fraction (not recorded which). The rearrangement links TRBV5-1 to TRBJ2-3; D ambiguous. CDR3 in amino acids: CASSLESSYDTQYF. In DNA, the CDR3 is TGCGCCAGCAGCTTGGAGTCTAGTTACGATACGCAGTATTTT.